These T cell receptor beta chains were read from a single sample in a study of blood T cells in healthy people across ages. Using its own MiXCR run on the 5' RACE reads, TCRdb lists one record per CDR3 protein. The sample shows 550,000 to 600,000 distinct CDR3 sequences, 27% of them seen only once. Sequenced sample: blood. Receptor source: a woman between 65 and 79 years old in good health. Both conserved end residues are part of each CDR3. D genes are given only for firm matches. Clone size is stated in some rows and not others, as once, few, many or a class when expanded.

d_gene	v_gene	j_gene	abundance	CDR3aa	CDR3nt
-	TRBV4-2	TRBJ2-1	-	CASSHPSGDSSYNERFF	TGTGCCAGCAGCCATCCGAGCGGGGACAGCTCCTACAATGAGCGGTTCTTC
-	TRBV29-1	TRBJ1-1	-	CSVEGQVNTEAFF	TGCAGCGTTGAAGGACAGGTGAACACTGAAGCTTTCTTT
-	TRBV5-1	TRBJ1-4	few	CASSLGTANEELFF	TGCGCCAGCAGCTTGGGAACAGCAAATGAAGAACTGTTTTTT
-	TRBV12-3/TRBV12-4	TRBJ2-5	-	CASSLGQVYRETQYF	TGTGCCAGCAGTTTAGGACAGGTGTACCGAGAGACCCAGTACTTC
-	TRBV11-2	TRBJ1-4	few	CASSAWTAFNEKLFF	TGTGCCAGCAGCGCATGGACAGCCTTTAATGAAAAACTGTTTTTT
-	TRBV29-1	TRBJ2-5	few	CSVEHKYQETQYF	TGCAGCGTTGAACACAAGTACCAAGAGACCCAGTACTTC
-	TRBV10-3	TRBJ2-7	-	CAISGEGYEQYF	TGTGCCATCAGTGGTGAGGGTTACGAGCAGTACTTC
-	TRBV7-8	TRBJ1-6	few	CASSLRGNNSPLHF	TGTGCCAGCAGCTTGCGGGGGAACAATTCACCCCTCCACTTT
-	TRBV7-2	TRBJ2-7	few	CASSFRRGRYEQYF	TGTGCCAGCAGCTTTAGGAGGGGGCGGTACGAGCAGTACTTC
TRBD2	TRBV7-2	TRBJ2-5	-	CASSLAATSGGQETQYF	TGTGCCAGCAGCTTAGCCGCGACTAGCGGGGGCCAAGAGACCCAGTACTTC
-	TRBV3-1	TRBJ2-3	-	CASSHRDGDTQYF	TGTGCCAGCAGCCATCGGGACGGAGATACGCAGTATTTT
-	TRBV2	TRBJ1-1	-	CASNWGANTEAFF	TGTGCCAGCAATTGGGGAGCGAACACTGAAGCTTTCTTT
-	TRBV4-3	TRBJ2-7	-	CASGQLPRYEQYF	TGCGCCAGCGGCCAACTACCCCGATACGAGCAGTACTTC
-	TRBV2	TRBJ2-2	few	CASIIQANTGELFF	TGTGCCAGCATTATACAGGCGAACACCGGGGAGCTGTTTTTT
-	TRBV5-6	TRBJ2-5	-	CASSSRSGAQYF	TGTGCCAGCAGCTCCCGTTCGGGGGCCCAGTACTTC
-	TRBV12-3/TRBV12-4	TRBJ2-3	few	CASSIPELKGGTDTQYF	TGTGCCAGCAGTATACCGGAGCTTAAGGGGGGCACAGATACGCAGTATTTT
-	TRBV7-2	TRBJ1-2	-	CASSRTAPYGYTF	TGTGCCAGCAGCCGGACAGCTCCCTATGGCTACACCTTC
-	TRBV20-1	TRBJ1-1	-	CSTSQRTRTNEAFF	TGCAGTACCTCACAGAGAACTCGGACAAATGAAGCTTTCTTT
-	TRBV20-1	TRBJ1-2	-	CSARGTTNYGYTF	TGCAGTGCTAGGGGGACCACTAACTATGGCTACACCTTC
-	TRBV4-1	TRBJ1-2	-	CASSQEGSIYGYTF	TGCGCCAGCAGCCAAGAAGGGAGTATCTATGGCTACACCTTC
TRBD1	TRBV6-2/TRBV6-3	TRBJ1-1	-	CASIPEGRGFTEAFF	TGTGCCAGCATCCCCGAGGGCAGGGGGTTCACTGAAGCTTTCTTT
-	TRBV7-9	TRBJ2-5	-	CASSLDLTRGETQYF	TGTGCCAGCAGCTTAGATTTGACCCGCGGAGAGACCCAGTACTTC
-	TRBV7-2	TRBJ2-2	few	CASSSLPGGSDTGELFF	TGTGCCAGCAGCAGCTTACCTGGGGGATCGGACACCGGGGAGCTGTTTTTT
-	TRBV10-3	TRBJ2-7	-	CAIWGGQAYYEQYF	TGTGCCATCTGGGGGGGACAGGCCTACTACGAGCAGTACTTC
TRBD2	TRBV4-2	TRBJ2-2	few	CASSQDWEGPGELFF	TGTGCCAGCAGCCAAGATTGGGAGGGGCCCGGGGAGCTGTTTTTT
-	TRBV20-1	TRBJ2-7	-	CSARRGPSYEQYF	TGCAGTGCTAGACGGGGGCCCTCCTACGAGCAGTACTTC
-	TRBV7-3	TRBJ1-6	few	CASSRTFNSPLHF	TGTGCCAGCAGCAGGACTTTTAATTCACCCCTCCACTTT
TRBD1	TRBV7-2	TRBJ1-4	-	CASSLTSGTGLATNEKLFF	TGTGCCAGCAGCCTAACTTCCGGGACAGGGCTCGCAACTAATGAAAAACTGTTTTTT
TRBD2	TRBV29-1	TRBJ2-5	few	CSVPEASGGSQETQYF	TGCAGCGTCCCCGAGGCTAGCGGGGGTTCTCAAGAGACCCAGTACTTC
-	TRBV7-2	TRBJ2-5	few	CASSLRGSGTIQETQYF	TGTGCCAGCAGCTTACGGGGTAGCGGAACCATCCAAGAGACCCAGTACTTC
-	TRBV27	TRBJ1-1	-	CASSFWQRGTEAFF	TGTGCCAGCAGTTTTTGGCAGCGTGGGACTGAAGCTTTCTTT
-	TRBV5-1	TRBJ2-7	-	CASSPEGLFYEQYF	TGCGCCAGCAGCCCGGAGGGACTCTTCTACGAGCAGTACTTC
-	TRBV7-3	TRBJ1-4	-	CASSHPSGESTNEKLFF	TGTGCCAGCAGCCACCCTTCTGGGGAATCAACTAATGAAAAACTGTTTTTT
-	TRBV10-3	TRBJ1-2	many	CAISESRSLSSYGYTF	TGTGCCATCAGTGAGTCTAGGAGTCTTAGTAGCTATGGCTACACCTTC
-	TRBV4-1	TRBJ1-4	few	CASSQDPGVGAKLFF	TGCGCCAGCAGCCAAGACCCAGGGGTAGGGGCAAAACTGTTTTTT
TRBD1	TRBV23-1	TRBJ2-5	few	CASSHPGQDVSRETQYF	TGCGCCAGCAGTCACCCGGGACAGGATGTGTCGAGAGAGACCCAGTACTTC
TRBD2	TRBV5-8	TRBJ2-1	few	CASSRGGRAYNEQFF	TGTGCCAGCAGCCGCGGGGGGCGGGCCTACAATGAGCAGTTCTTC
TRBD1	TRBV2	TRBJ1-2	many	CASTGTGGGTNGYTF	TGTGCCAGCACCGGGACAGGGGGCGGTACAAATGGCTACACCTTC
-	TRBV7-2	TRBJ1-3	-	CASSLGVLANTIYF	TGTGCCAGCAGCTTAGGTGTGTTGGCAAACACCATATATTTT
-	TRBV24-1	TRBJ2-6	-	CATSDFNRSGANVLTF	TGTGCCACCAGTGATTTTAACCGCTCTGGGGCCAACGTCCTGACTTTC
-	TRBV19	TRBJ1-3	once	CASSMLANTIYF	TGTGCCAGTAGTATGTTGGCGAACACCATATATTTT
TRBD1	TRBV5-6	TRBJ2-7	-	CASSSLKGGIYEQYF	TGTGCCAGCAGCTCGCTAAAAGGGGGCATATACGAGCAGTACTTC
TRBD2	TRBV27	TRBJ2-1	few	CASKGLAISGGLVKGNEQFF	TGTGCCAGCAAAGGACTCGCCATTTCGGGGGGGCTCGTTAAAGGGAATGAGCAGTTCTTC
TRBD1	TRBV2	TRBJ1-2	few	CASSVRGLGYTF	TGTGCCAGCAGTGTAAGGGGGCTCGGCTACACCTTC
TRBD1	TRBV20-1	TRBJ2-3	-	CSARTNRGDTQYF	TGCAGTGCCCGAACAAACAGGGGAGATACGCAGTATTTT
-	TRBV4-1	TRBJ1-5	few	CASSQERMQPQHF	TGCGCCAGCAGCCAAGAAAGAATGCAGCCCCAGCATTTT
TRBD2	TRBV11-1	TRBJ2-1	few	CASSSRLAGGYNEQFF	TGTGCCAGCAGTTCGCGACTAGCGGGGGGGTACAATGAGCAGTTCTTC
-	TRBV25-1	TRBJ2-3	-	CASSEHRGGADTQYF	TGTGCCAGCAGTGAACACAGGGGGGGAGCGGATACGCAGTATTTT
-	TRBV20-1	TRBJ1-2	-	CSARRTGNYGYTF	TGCAGTGCTAGACGTACAGGGAACTATGGCTACACCTTC
-	TRBV5-1	TRBJ2-5	-	CASSLTPPYQETQYF	TGCGCCAGCAGCCTAACCCCACCGTACCAAGAGACCCAGTACTTC
TRBD2	TRBV6-5	TRBJ2-5	-	CASSNLAGETQYF	TGTGCCAGCAGTAATTTAGCGGGAGAGACCCAGTACTTC
TRBD2	TRBV6-2/TRBV6-3	TRBJ2-3	few	CASRTSGGDTQYF	TGTGCCAGCCGAACTAGCGGGGGAGATACGCAGTATTTT
TRBD2	TRBV2	TRBJ2-2	-	CASSEVLAGGPHTGELFF	TGTGCCAGCAGTGAAGTACTAGCGGGGGGACCGCACACCGGGGAGCTGTTTTTT